What follows is one TCR beta chain and its context. Its antigen remains undetermined. The sample holds no much larger clone one base away, and base qualities are not on file. RNA was extracted with the RNeasy kit and 0.5 to 1 ug was reverse transcribed using random hexamers. TCR beta CDR3 regions were amplified with the immunoSEQ multiplex PCR assay covering 54 Vbeta and 13 Jbeta segments. PCR amplification bias was corrected by using a synthetic template baseline for primer optimization and computational correction. The authors processed their data as follows. Reads were annotated to V, D and J genes per IMGT and analyzed with immunoSEQ Analyzer, keeping only productive sequences. Clonality was calculated as one minus the Shannon entropy normalized by log2 of the number of productive unique sequences. Public and private clones were assessed among the 100 most prevalent clones of each patient and control. A clone was defined as Susac-specific if it was absent from the healthy and MS cohorts, from some 1,100 published viral clones and from other ImmuneACCESS disease sequences. In-frame beta chains were kept once TCRdb had trimmed the public reads at Q25 with fastp and called clones with MiXCR. A single entry per CDR3 protein holds the most common genes and DNA from its merged rows. The V and J calls and clone size come from TCRdb's table, not from the authors' own analysis. The sample table holds around 85,000 distinct CDR3 sequences, of which just under 95% were seen once. The ten biggest clones cover 0.45% to 0.5% of the sample.

The entry originates in a study of CD8 T cells in Susac syndrome (dated by TCRdb to about 2019). Concerning the study at large: Among the sequenced Susac syndrome patients, more than 5 had clinically active disease and about 8 were in clinical remission. The clonality of the CD8+ T cell repertoire was compared across approximately 11 healthy donors, around 14 Susac syndrome patients and around 15 multiple sclerosis patients. The study used repertoire sequencing to test whether antigen drove CD8+ T cell activation and differentiation in Susac syndrome. At the time of blood withdrawal, Susac syndrome patients were either therapy-naive, taking corticosteroids (with some also receiving IVIg), or on IVIg alone.

Peripheral blood CD8+ and CD4+ T cells from healthy donors, Susac syndrome patients and multiple sclerosis patients were profiled by high-throughput TCR beta sequencing. The Susac syndrome patients fulfilled recently defined diagnostic criteria for definite or probable disease. Bulk CD8+ and CD4+ T cells were purified by magnetic negative isolation, whereas CD8+ TEMRA cells were enriched by FACS. Blood was collected in EDTA tubes and processed within 24 hours, with PBMCs isolated through density gradient centrifugation. PBMCs intended for TCR sequencing were cryopreserved in liquid nitrogen and were subsequently thawed in a 37 degrees C water bath. A purity of at least 90% was achieved for sorted or isolated CD4+, CD8+ and CD8+ TEMRA cells. Overall study outcomes, separate from this receptor: Some 15 and five Susac-specific public clones were found in the total CD8+ and CD8+ TEMRA repertoires, respectively. The number of individuals in the TCR sequencing and HLA analysis was acknowledged as relatively small. Susac syndrome CD8+ repertoires showed clonal expansion, highest in CD8+ TEMRA cells and greater in clinically active than remitting patients.

From cysteine to phenylalanine, the CDR3 is 15 amino acids long. Left in the record is the CDR3 DNA by itself, 45 bases read in frame from the first base. The germline V gene (reference sequence) specifies LGHDT as CDR1 and YNNKEL as CDR2. V ends up 3 bases short and J 3 bases short, with an unmatched junction base count of 2. The sequenced sample consisted of CD8+ T cells from PBMCs. The sequence was collected from a human donor with Susac syndrome. This chain is built from TRBV3-1 and TRBJ2-1; 10 central nucleotides agree with TRBD2. The CDR3 amino acid sequence is: CASSQTSGFYNEQFF. Here is the DNA: TGTGCCAGCAGCCAGACTAGCGGGTTCTACAATGAGCAGTTCTTC.